Described below is a single TCR beta chain sequence and its context. What it recognizes is unknown. The record originates from a study of OX40 agonist ivuxolimab in advanced cancers. For the study at large: Patients were roughly 81% male with ages roughly 23 to 79, mean 60. Earlier anti-PD-1, anti-PD-L1 or anti-CTLA-4 therapy was permitted; over 35% had received some. Whole-study findings and limits: The study found among the lowest clonal expansion in partial responders at 0.1-3.0 mg/kg. Some patients who did not respond also had low normalized T-cell clonal expansion.

Sequenced by immunoSEQ multiplex PCR; TCRdb stores in-frame clones only, minus some. The sample has some 80,000 clones, around 87% seen once. Germline V gene lookup returns CDR1 MNHEY and CDR2 SVGAGI. V was clipped by 5 bases and J by 7 bases; unmatched bases: 8. The CDR3 consists of 15 residues. The starting material was CD4+ or CD8+ T cells sorted from blood, obtained in a trial of the OX40 agonist ivuxolimab. This sequence joins TRBV6-5 and TRBJ2-2; 9 bases agree with TRBD2. This receptor was identified in an adult with an advanced solid tumor such as melanoma, head and neck, liver or kidney cancer. CDR3 sequence reads: CASSPQDSGSGELFF. The CDR3 DNA is TGTGCCAGCAGTCCCCAGGATAGCGGGAGCGGGGAGCTGTTTTTT.